This TCR beta chain was observed in a study of control samples from healthy donors and cancer patients. The table came from immunoSEQ multiplex PCR; TCRdb's copy has only in-frame clones and leaves some out. Here the sample spans about 170,000 clones, 91% being singletons. In germline, CDR1 is SEHNR, CDR2 FQNEAQ (reference sequence). V lost 3 bases and J 5 bases, leaving 10 bases between the germline ends. The CDR3 totals 13 residues. To note about this clone: The same CDR3 also results from other DNA sequences found in this sample.

The chain couples TRBV7-9 to TRBJ1-2; weak D call: TRBD1 (5 bases). The sample taken for sequencing was blood. The receptor was derived from a woman aged 25-40 years in good health. The CDR3 is CASSLGQGYGYTF. Written as DNA, the CDR3 is TGTGCCAGCAGCTTGGGGCAGGGATATGGCTACACCTTC.